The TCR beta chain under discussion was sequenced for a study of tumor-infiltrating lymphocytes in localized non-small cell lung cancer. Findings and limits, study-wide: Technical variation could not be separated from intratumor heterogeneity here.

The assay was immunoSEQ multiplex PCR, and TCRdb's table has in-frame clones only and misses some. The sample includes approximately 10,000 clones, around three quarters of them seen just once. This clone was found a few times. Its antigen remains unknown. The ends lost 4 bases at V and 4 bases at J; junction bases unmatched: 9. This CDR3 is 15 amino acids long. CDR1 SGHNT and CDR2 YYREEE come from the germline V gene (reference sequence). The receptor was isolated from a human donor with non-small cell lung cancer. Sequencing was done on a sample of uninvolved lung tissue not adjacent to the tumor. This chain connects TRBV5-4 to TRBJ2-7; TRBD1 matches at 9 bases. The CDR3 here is CASSPPGQGSYEQYF. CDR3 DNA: TGTGCCAGCAGCCCACCGGGACAGGGTTCGTACGAGCAGTACTTC.